Listed below are T cell receptor beta chains from one sample, sequenced in a study of T cell responses to AZD1222 COVID-19 vaccine. Profiled with immunoSEQ multiplex PCR; TCRdb holds only in-frame clones, not every one. Among some 130,000 clones listed, roughly 85% were seen once. The material sequenced was peripheral blood, taken 28 days after the second dose of the MenACWY control vaccine. The receptors come from an adult who received the MenACWY meningococcal vaccine as a control. CDR3s include the opening cysteine and the closing phenylalanine or tryptophan. A D gene is named only where the DNA matches it firmly. Not every row has a clone size; where given, it reads once, few, many or a size class.

V gene	clone size	J gene	D gene	CDR3 length	CDR3 DNA	CDR3 protein
TRBV7-9	NA	TRBJ1-2	NA	12	TGTGCCAGCAGGGCAGATAACTATGGCTACACCTTC	CASRADNYGYTF
TRBV24-1	NA	TRBJ1-2	TRBD1	13	TGTGCCACCAGTGGGGACAGGGGCTATGGCTACACCTTC	CATSGDRGYGYTF
TRBV4-1	NA	TRBJ2-3	TRBD2	16	TGCGCCAGCAGCCAGGGCTCCGGGACTAGCTCAGATACGCAGTATTTT	CASSQGSGTSSDTQYF
TRBV20-1	NA	TRBJ1-5	NA	11	TGCAGTGCTATGGCCAATCAGCCCCAGCATTTT	CSAMANQPQHF
TRBV12-3/TRBV12-4	NA	TRBJ1-1	NA	13	TGTGCCAGCAGTTTGAACAGGCCCACTGAAGCTTTCTTT	CASSLNRPTEAFF
TRBV3-1/TRBV3-2	NA	TRBJ2-5	TRBD1	15	TGTGCCAGCAGCCACCCAGGGGGCGGAATCGAGACCCAGTACTTC	CASSHPGGGIETQYF
TRBV4-2	NA	TRBJ1-6	NA	14	TGTGCCAGCAGCCCTCGGGGCCATAATTCACCCCTCCACTTT	CASSPRGHNSPLHF
TRBV7-9	NA	TRBJ2-5	TRBD2	14	TGTGCCAACAGCCCTACTAGCGGCAAAGAGACCCAGTACTTC	CANSPTSGKETQYF
TRBV19	NA	TRBJ2-1	TRBD2	16	TGTGCCAGTAGTATGCCTAGCGGGAGCTCCTACAATGAGCAGTTCTTC	CASSMPSGSSYNEQFF
TRBV7-9	NA	TRBJ2-7	NA	14	TGTGCCAGCAGCTTAGGACTTCACTCCTACGAGCAGTACTTC	CASSLGLHSYEQYF
TRBV15	NA	TRBJ1-3	NA	17	TGTGCCACCAGCAGATCTACAGGAGCCCATGGGGGAAACACCATATATTTT	CATSRSTGAHGGNTIYF
TRBV7-9	once	TRBJ2-5	TRBD1	15	TGTGCCAGCAGCTTACTAATCAGGGGGCGAGAGACCCAGTACTTC	CASSLLIRGRETQYF
TRBV19	NA	TRBJ1-3	NA	12	TGTGCCAGTAGTACCGGGGGAAACACCATATATTTT	CASSTGGNTIYF
TRBV5-4	NA	TRBJ2-5	TRBD2	16	TGTGCCAGCAGCTTGGCAGCGGGGGCTCCTCAAGAGACCCAGTACTTC	CASSLAAGAPQETQYF
TRBV11-3	NA	TRBJ2-7	TRBD2	19	TGTGCCAGCAGCTTTACGGGACTAGCGTTACTACCGAGCTCCTACGAGCAGTACTTC	CASSFTGLALLPSSYEQYF
TRBV6-5	NA	TRBJ1-3	NA	16	TGTGCCAGCAGTTACTCGAAGGCAGTCTCTGGAAACACCATATATTTT	CASSYSKAVSGNTIYF
TRBV28	NA	TRBJ1-3	NA	15	TGTGCCAGCAGCGCCAACACCGACTCTGGAAACACCATATATTTT	CASSANTDSGNTIYF
TRBV13	NA	TRBJ1-1	NA	14	TGTGCCAGCAGCTTAGGAGGATTGAACACTGAAGCTTTCTTT	CASSLGGLNTEAFF
TRBV11-2	NA	TRBJ2-5	TRBD1	17	TGTGCCAGCAGCCATTCTGACAGGGGCTTTAGGCAAGAGACCCAGTACTTC	CASSHSDRGFRQETQYF
TRBV19	NA	TRBJ1-5	NA	15	TGTGCCAGAATATGGAGGGCCCAACTGCATCAGCCCCAGCATTTT	CARIWRAQLHQPQHF